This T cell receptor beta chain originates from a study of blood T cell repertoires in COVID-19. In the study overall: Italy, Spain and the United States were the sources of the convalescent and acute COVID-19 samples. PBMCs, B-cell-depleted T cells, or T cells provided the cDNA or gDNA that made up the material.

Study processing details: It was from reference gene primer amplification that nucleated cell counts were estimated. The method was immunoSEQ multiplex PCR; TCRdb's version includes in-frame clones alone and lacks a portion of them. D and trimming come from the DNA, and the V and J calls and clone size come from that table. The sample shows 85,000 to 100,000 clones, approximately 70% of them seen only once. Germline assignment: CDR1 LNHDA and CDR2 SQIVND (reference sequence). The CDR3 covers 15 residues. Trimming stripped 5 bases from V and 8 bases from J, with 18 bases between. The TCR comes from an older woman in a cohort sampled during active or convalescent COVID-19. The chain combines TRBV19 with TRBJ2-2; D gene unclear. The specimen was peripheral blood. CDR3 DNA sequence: TGTGCCAGTAGTTGGGCCAGACCATCGTGGGGGGAGCTGTTTTTT. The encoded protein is CASSWARPSWGELFF.